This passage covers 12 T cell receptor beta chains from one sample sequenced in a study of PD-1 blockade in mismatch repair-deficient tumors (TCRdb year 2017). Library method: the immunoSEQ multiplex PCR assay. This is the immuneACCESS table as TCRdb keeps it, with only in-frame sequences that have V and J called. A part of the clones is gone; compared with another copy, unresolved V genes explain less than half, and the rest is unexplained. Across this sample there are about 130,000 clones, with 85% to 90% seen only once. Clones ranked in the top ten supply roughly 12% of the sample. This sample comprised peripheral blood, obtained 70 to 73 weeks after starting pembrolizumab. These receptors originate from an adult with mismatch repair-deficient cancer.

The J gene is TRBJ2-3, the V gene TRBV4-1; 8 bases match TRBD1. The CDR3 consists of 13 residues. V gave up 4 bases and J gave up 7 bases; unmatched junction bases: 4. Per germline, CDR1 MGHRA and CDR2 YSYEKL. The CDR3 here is CASSPGGANTQYF. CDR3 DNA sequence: TGCGCCAGCAGCCCAGGGGGCGCAAATACGCAGTATTTT.

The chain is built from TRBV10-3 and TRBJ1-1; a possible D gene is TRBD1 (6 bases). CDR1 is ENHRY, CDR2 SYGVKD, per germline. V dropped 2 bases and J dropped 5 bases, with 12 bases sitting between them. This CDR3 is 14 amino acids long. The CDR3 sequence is CAISEPGVWTEAFF. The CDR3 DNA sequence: TGTGCCATCAGTGAGCCAGGGGTTTGGACTGAAGCTTTCTTT.

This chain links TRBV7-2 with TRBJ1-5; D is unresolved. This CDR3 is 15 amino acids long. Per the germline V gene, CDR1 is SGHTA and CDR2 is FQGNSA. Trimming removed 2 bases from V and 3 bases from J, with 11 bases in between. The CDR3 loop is CASSLSTSTNQPQHF. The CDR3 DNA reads TGTGCCAGCAGCTTATCTACGTCTACCAATCAGCCCCAGCATTTT.

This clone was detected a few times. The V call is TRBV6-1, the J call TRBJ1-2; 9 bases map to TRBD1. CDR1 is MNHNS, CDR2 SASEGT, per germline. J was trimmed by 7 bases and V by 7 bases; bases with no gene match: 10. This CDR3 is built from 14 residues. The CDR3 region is CASIEHRDRVGYTF. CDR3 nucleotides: TGTGCCAGCATTGAGCATAGGGACAGGGTTGGCTACACCTTC.

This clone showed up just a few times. CDR3 region: CASSYRTGVDTQYF. Written as DNA, the CDR3 is TGTGCCAGCAGCTACCGGACAGGGGTAGATACGCAGTATTTT. The J gene is TRBJ2-3, the V gene TRBV9, with 9 bases matching TRBD1. The V gene's germline CDR1 is SGDLS and CDR2 YYNGEE. The CDR3 extends over 14 amino acids. V shed 4 bases, J shed 5 bases, and the junction held 5 bases outside the gene matches.

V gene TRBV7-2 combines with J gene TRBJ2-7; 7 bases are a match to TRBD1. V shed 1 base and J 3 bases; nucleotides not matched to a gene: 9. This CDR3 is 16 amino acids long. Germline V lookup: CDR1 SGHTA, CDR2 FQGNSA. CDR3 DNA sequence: TGTGCCAGCAGCTTAGAGGGGGCGCGGAAGTACTACGAGCAGTACTTC. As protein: CASSLEGARKYYEQYF. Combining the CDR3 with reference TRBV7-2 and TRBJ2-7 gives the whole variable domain GAGVSQSPSNKVTEKGKDVELRCDPISGHTALYWYRQSLGQGLEFLIYFQGNSAPDKSGLPSDRFSAERTGGSVSTLTIQRTQQEDSAVYLCASSLEGARKYYEQYFGPGTRLTVT.

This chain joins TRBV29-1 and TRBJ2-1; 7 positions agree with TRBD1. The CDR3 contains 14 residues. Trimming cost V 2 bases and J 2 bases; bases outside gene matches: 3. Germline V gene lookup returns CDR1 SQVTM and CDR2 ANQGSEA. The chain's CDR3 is CSVERGTAYNEQFF. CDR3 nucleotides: TGCAGCGTTGAAAGGGGGACAGCCTACAATGAGCAGTTCTTC.

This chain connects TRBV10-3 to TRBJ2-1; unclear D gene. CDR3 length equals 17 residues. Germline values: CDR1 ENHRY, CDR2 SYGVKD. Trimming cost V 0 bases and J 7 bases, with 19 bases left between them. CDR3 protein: CAISESMSPLGNNEQFF. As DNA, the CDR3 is TGTGCCATCAGTGAGTCGATGAGTCCCCTAGGCAATAATGAGCAGTTCTTC.

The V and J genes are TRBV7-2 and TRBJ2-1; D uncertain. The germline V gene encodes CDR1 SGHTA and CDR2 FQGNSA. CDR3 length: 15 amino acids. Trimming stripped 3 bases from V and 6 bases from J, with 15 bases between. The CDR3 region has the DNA TGTGCCAGCAGCTTTGGCCCCCTTCGCGGCAATGAGCAGTTCTTC. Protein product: CASSFGPLRGNEQFF.

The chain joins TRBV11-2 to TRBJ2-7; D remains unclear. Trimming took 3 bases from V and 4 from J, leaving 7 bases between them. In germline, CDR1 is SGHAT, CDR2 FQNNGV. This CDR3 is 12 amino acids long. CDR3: CASSFNSYEQYF. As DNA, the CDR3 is TGTGCCAGCAGCTTCAACAGTTACGAGCAGTACTTC.

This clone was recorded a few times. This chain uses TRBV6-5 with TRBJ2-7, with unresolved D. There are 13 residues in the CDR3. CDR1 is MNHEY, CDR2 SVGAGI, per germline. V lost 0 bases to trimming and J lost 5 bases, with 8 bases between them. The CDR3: CASSYSMLDEQYF. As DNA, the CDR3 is TGTGCCAGCAGTTACTCAATGTTAGACGAGCAGTACTTC.

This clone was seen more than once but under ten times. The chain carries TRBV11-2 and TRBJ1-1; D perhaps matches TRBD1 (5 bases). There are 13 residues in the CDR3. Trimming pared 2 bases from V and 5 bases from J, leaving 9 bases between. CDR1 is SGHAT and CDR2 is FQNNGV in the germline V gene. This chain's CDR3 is CASSLQGRTEAFF. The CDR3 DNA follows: TGTGCCAGCAGCTTACAGGGTAGGACTGAAGCTTTCTTT.